The 7 T cell receptor beta chains listed next were all sequenced from one sample in a study of regulatory T cells in long-lasting Graves disease. Specified time point: newly diagnosed GD, antithyroid drugs for less than 3 months. Extracted RNA from PBMCs served as the source of the TCR library. For TCR beta, libraries came from iRepertoire HTBI primers and Arm-PCR of CDR3 regions. TCRdb reprocessed the multiplex PCR reads with MiXCR, giving one entry per CDR3 protein. The sample yields about 450,000 distinct CDR3 sequences, around 17% seen once. This same sample was also taken into another study, of T cells in Graves' hyperthyroidism and ophthalmopathy.

Sequences were derived from peripheral blood mononuclear cells (PBMCs), sampled at new diagnosis, from a patient treated with antithyroid drugs. Receptors were obtained from a woman in her 30s with Graves disease.

This clonotype was detected many times. J is TRBJ1-1 and V is TRBV12-3 or TRBV12-4; 7 nucleotides agree with TRBD1. Trimming took 4 bases from V and 3 from J; bases not matched to a gene: 8. CDR3 size: 15 residues. CDR3 in DNA: TGTGCCAGCAGTTCCCGGACAGGTTGGGACACTGAAGCTTTCTTT. Translating it yields CASSSRTGWDTEAFF.

There are a few counts of this clonotype. V and J are TRBV19 and TRBJ1-1, with D perhaps TRBD1 (6 bases). This CDR3 has 14 residues. Per germline, CDR1 LNHDA and CDR2 SQIVND (reference sequence). V shed 4 bases and J shed 6 bases, with 15 bases lying between them. CDR3 loop: CASSKGGKGAEAFF. The DNA for the CDR3 is TGTGCCAGTAGTAAGGGGGGGAAAGGAGCTGAAGCTTTCTTT.

The J gene is TRBJ1-6, the V gene TRBV20-1; maybe TRBD1 (6 bases). The V end lost 7 bases, the J end lost 9 bases, and 19 bases lay between the germline ends. Germline V CDR1 and CDR2: DFQATT, SNEGSKA (reference sequence). The CDR3 has 14 amino acids. The CDR3 here is CSVQGGGMSSPLHF. CDR3 bases: TGCAGTGTACAGGGAGGGGGGATGAGTTCACCCCTCCACTTT.

This clonotype showed up just a few times. The CDR3 protein is CASSLEGEGQPQHF. CDR3 sequence (DNA): TGTGCCAGCAGCTTAGAGGGGGAGGGGCAGCCCCAGCATTTT. The V gene is TRBV7-8, the J gene TRBJ1-5; possible D gene TRBD1, 6 bases. CDR1 is SGHVS and CDR2 is FQNEAQ in the germline V gene. The CDR3 consists of 14 residues. V lost 1 base, J lost 7 bases, and 11 bases lay in between.

This clonotype was observed many times. The chain combines TRBV2 with TRBJ1-5; D uncertain. Trimming removed 7 bases from V and 0 bases from J, with 13 bases in between. Germline V CDR1 and CDR2: SNHLY, FYNNEI. This CDR3 is 15 amino acids long. The CDR3 region has the DNA TGTGCCAGCACGGCAGGATCCCATAGCAATCAGCCCCAGCATTTT. It encodes CASTAGSHSNQPQHF.

This clonotype was counted at least ten times. The gene calls are TRBV6-5 and TRBJ1-2; unclear D gene. This CDR3 has 15 amino acids. Per the germline V gene, CDR1 is MNHEY and CDR2 is SVGAGI. Trimming took off 0 bases at V and 4 bases at J, with 12 bases between the two ends. CDR3 in amino acids: CASSYSHPDRYGYTF. CDR3 nucleotides: TGTGCCAGCAGTTACTCCCACCCTGACCGCTATGGCTACACCTTC.

This clonotype occurred many times. The J gene is TRBJ1-1, the V gene TRBV7-8, with 10 bases identical to TRBD1. V gave up 0 bases and J gave up 5 bases; unmatched junction bases: 3. The CDR3 sequence is 15 residues long. In germline, CDR1 is SGHVS, CDR2 FQNEAQ. The CDR3: CASSLAGQGLTEAFF. The DNA for the CDR3 is TGTGCCAGCAGCTTAGCGGGACAGGGGCTTACTGAAGCTTTCTTT.